This TCR beta chain was captured in a study of control samples from healthy donors and cancer patients. This CDR3 has 17 amino acids. The germline CDR1 and CDR2 sequences are KGHDR and SFDVKD. After removal of 4 bases from V and 2 bases from J, the junction contained 6 bases not matched to a gene. Sequencing used immunoSEQ multiplex PCR; TCRdb keeps in-frame clones, though not all of them. Found here are more than 30,000 clones, around four fifths of them singletons; the top ten hold 20% to 25%. Sequences were obtained from PBMCs. The sequence derives from a woman between 55 and 75 years old with lung cancer. This chain links TRBV24-1 with TRBJ2-1; 11 bases fit TRBD2. This CDR3 is CATSDPKTSGTYNEQFF. The DNA of the CDR3 is TGTGCCACCAGTGACCCAAAGACTAGCGGGACCTACAATGAGCAGTTCTTC.